Shown below are 12 T cell receptor beta chains from a single sample sequenced in a study of T cells in Graves' hyperthyroidism and ophthalmopathy. From RNA transcripts, TCR beta CDR3 regions were amplified. In the first-round RT-PCR of the TCR CDR3, the HTBI primer set was used. TCRdb analysed the multiplex PCR reads with MiXCR anew, one entry per CDR3 protein. The table records 300,000 to 450,000 distinct CDR3 sequences, approximately 18% of them present only once. The material sequenced was blood. The receptors derive from a woman aged 25 to 45 with Graves' hyperthyroidism that later progressed to Graves' ophthalmopathy.

The chain carries TRBV28 and TRBJ1-1, with 12 bases aligning to TRBD1. Germline V gene lookup returns CDR1 MDHEN and CDR2 SYDVKM. This CDR3 is 16 amino acids long. V gave up 3 bases and J gave up 5 bases; unmatched junction bases: 7. CDR3 DNA sequence: TGTGCCAGCAGTTTGGGACAGGGGGCGAGGAGGACTGAAGCTTTCTTT. It yields the protein CASSLGQGARRTEAFF. The variable domain in full, with the rest retrieved from reference TRBV28 and TRBJ1-1, is DVKVTQSSRYLVKRTGEKVFLECVQDMDHENMFWYRQDPGLGLRLIYFSYDVKMKEKGDIPEGYSVSREKKERFSLILESASTNQTSMYLCASSLGQGARRTEAFFGQGTRLTVV.

This clonotype occurred many times. The chain recombines TRBV6-1 with TRBJ1-1; no clear D. Per germline, CDR1 MNHNS and CDR2 SASEGT. With 4 bases removed from V and 0 bases from J, the gap between germline ends came to 9 bases. The CDR3 runs 14 residues. The CDR3 region is CASSVRQLNTEAFF. The CDR3 DNA sequence: TGTGCCAGCAGTGTTAGGCAGTTGAACACTGAAGCTTTCTTT.

Many counts were recorded for this clonotype. This may come from a read error, since a much larger clone is one base off. The chain has TRBV11-3 and TRBJ1-1; perhaps TRBD1 as D (5 bases). Per the germline V gene, CDR1 is SGHNT and CDR2 is YENEEA. Deletions cut 5 bases from V and 1 base from J, with 8 bases between. The CDR3 has 13 residues. The CDR3 DNA reads as TGTGCCAGCAGCCACACAGGGAACACTGAAGCTTTCTTT. This translates into CASSHTGNTEAFF.

The chain links TRBV6-1 to TRBJ1-1, with D possibly TRBD1 on 5 matching bases. Germline loops: CDR1 MNHNS, CDR2 SASEGT. This CDR3 is built from 17 residues. V shed 6 bases and J shed 0 bases, with 20 bases lying between them. The CDR3 here is CASRGSTVFSVNTEAFF. CDR3 nucleotides: TGTGCCAGCAGGGGATCGACAGTTTTTTCCGTGAACACTGAAGCTTTCTTT.

The table lists this clonotype with a few counts. This rearrangement joins TRBV19 to TRBJ1-2, with TRBD1 as a possible D gene (6 bases). Germline V lookup: CDR1 LNHDA, CDR2 SQIVND (reference sequence). The CDR3 is 13 residues long. The V end was cut by 4 bases, the J end by 4 bases, with 10 bases between. The CDR3 DNA sequence: TGTGCCAGTAGTAAGGGGGATCTCTATGGCTACACCTTC. This gives the protein CASSKGDLYGYTF.

The chain recombines TRBV6-2 or TRBV6-3 with TRBJ1-6, with 9 bases matching TRBD1. After removal of 8 bases from V and 10 bases from J, the junction contained 9 bases not matched to a gene. This CDR3 has 14 residues. Germline V CDR1 and CDR2: MNHEY, SVGEGT. CDR3 amino acids: CASRDRTGVSPLHF. CDR3 coding DNA: TGTGCCAGCCGGGATAGGACAGGGGTGTCACCCCTCCACTTT.

This clonotype was found many times. V and J are TRBV9 and TRBJ2-3, with 7 bases lining up with TRBD1. V shed 1 base and J 4 bases; nucleotides not matched to a gene: 9. The CDR3 runs to 16 residues. Germline V CDR1 and CDR2: SGDLS, YYNGEE. The CDR3 coding sequence is TGTGCCAGCAGCGTACGTTTCGGGCAGGGGGCAGATACGCAGTATTTT. Amino acid sequence: CASSVRFGQGADTQYF.

V and J are TRBV3-1 and TRBJ1-2; 7 bases match TRBD1. This CDR3 region has 15 residues. J lost 1 base, V lost 0 bases, and 2 bases had no gene match. The germline gives CDR1 LGHDT, CDR2 YNNKEL (reference sequence). The CDR3 sequence: CASSQERGRNYGYTF. The CDR3 nucleotides read TGTGCCAGCAGCCAAGAGAGGGGGCGTAACTATGGCTACACCTTC. The full variable domain, in which reference TRBV3-1 and TRBJ1-2 provide the parts outside the CDR3, is DTAVSQTPKYLVTQMGNDKSIKCEQNLGHDTMYWYKQDSKKFLKIMFSYNNKELIINETVPNRFSPKSPDKAHLNLHINSLELGDSAVYFCASSQERGRNYGYTFGSGTRLTVV.

The J gene is TRBJ2-3, the V gene TRBV28, with 12 bases fitting TRBD2. The CDR3 has 17 amino acids. CDR1 is MDHEN and CDR2 is SYDVKM in the germline V gene. Germline trimming cut 0 bases from V and 5 bases from J; bases unmatched to any gene: 6. Here the CDR3 DNA reads TGTGCCAGCAGTTTATGGACTAGCGGGAGCATTATAGATACGCAGTATTTT. Its protein product is CASSLWTSGSIIDTQYF.

This clonotype appeared many times. V and J are TRBV12-3 or TRBV12-4 and TRBJ2-3; no clear D gene. The V gene lost 2 bases and the J gene lost 2 bases, with 8 bases spanning the gap. This CDR3 region has 14 residues. CDR3 DNA: TGTGCCAGCAGTTTAAGGGTTTCCACAGATACGCAGTATTTT. It translates to CASSLRVSTDTQYF.

This clonotype has just a few counts. The chain joins TRBV24-1 to TRBJ2-2, with unresolved D. This CDR3 contains 13 residues. The germline V and J ends were trimmed by 10 bases and 6 bases, with 14 bases remaining between them. Germline-derived CDR1 and CDR2 are KGHDR and SFDVKD. The chain's CDR3 is CATSQPEPGELFF. CDR3 coding DNA: TGTGCCACGAGTCAGCCGGAGCCCGGGGAGCTGTTTTTT.

This clonotype has a handful of counts. The CDR3 region has the DNA TGTGCCAGCAGCGTAGCTACCTACAATGAGCAGTTCTTC. Protein sequence: CASSVATYNEQFF. The chain uses TRBV9 and TRBJ2-1; D remains unclear. Germline CDR1 is SGDLS and CDR2 is YYNGEE. The CDR3 has 13 amino acids. Deletions cut 0 bases from V and 2 bases from J, with 3 bases between. The variable domain in full, with the rest retrieved from reference TRBV9 and TRBJ2-1, is DSGVTQTPKHLITATGQRVTLRCSPRSGDLSVYWYQQSLDQGLQFLIQYYNGEERAKGNILERFSAQQFPDLHSELNLSSLELGDSALYFCASSVATYNEQFFGPGTRLTVL.